Given below is one T cell receptor beta chain in context. The source of the sample is a study of control samples from healthy donors and cancer patients. CDR1 LGHDT and CDR2 YNNKEL come from the germline V gene (reference sequence). This CDR3 spans 15 amino acids. Trimming removed 6 bases from V and 4 bases from J; junction bases left unmatched: 8. Some clones are missing from TCRdb's copy, which holds only in-frame ones; the method was immunoSEQ multiplex PCR. The repertoire consists of roughly 86,000 clones, with approximately 90% occurring once and the leading ten covering about 4%. V and J are TRBV3-1 (or the pseudogene TRBV3-2) and TRBJ1-3; 8 bases are shared with TRBD1. This clonotype was obtained from a woman between 18 and 29 years old in good health. Input material: blood. The CDR3, as DNA: TGTGCCAGCAGTAGATTGACAGGGGCCGGAAACACCATATATTTT. This gives the protein CASSRLTGAGNTIYF.